This T cell receptor (beta chain) was sequenced in a study of blood T cell repertoires in COVID-19. For the study at large: Specimens from acute and convalescent COVID-19 originated in the United States, Italy and Spain. PBMCs, B-cell-depleted T cells, or T cells were the source of the cDNA or gDNA that made up the material.

V was clipped by 5 bases and J by 0 bases; unmatched bases: 4. Germline CDR1 is SEHNR and CDR2 is FQNEAQ (reference sequence). This CDR3 has 15 residues. Sequencing was performed with immunoSEQ multiplex PCR; in TCRdb, only in-frame clones are kept and a portion is missing. The sample contains roughly 100,000 clones, roughly 86% of which appear only once. The chain employs TRBV7-9 and TRBJ1-1, with TRBD1 identical over 9 bases. Sequenced sample: peripheral blood. This TCR came from a man aged 40-49 years with active or convalescent COVID-19. The CDR3, as DNA: TGTGCCAGCAGCGGGACAGGGAATCTGAACACTGAAGCTTTCTTT. Translated, it gives CASSGTGNLNTEAFF.